Following are 32 T cell receptor beta chains from one sample sequenced in a study of quantifying T cell responses using KT2 cells. Looking at the study overall: RNA was reverse transcribed with TCR alpha and beta constant-region primers.

A single-stranded UMI oligo with SP2 sequence was ligated to cDNA 3' ends. The first PCR ran roughly 4 cycles with an equimolar RC1.1 and RC1.2 beta primer mix. TCRdb reanalysed the UMI-ligation and nested PCR reads using MiXCR and keeps one entry per CDR3 protein. The profile covers around 56,000 distinct CDR3 sequences, with 9% to 15% appearing a single time and about 9.4% taken by the ten largest. The sample consisted of PBMCs spiked with cells of the T cell clone KT2. The source is a human donor.

This clonotype appeared many times. CDR3 in DNA: TGTGCCAGCAGCTTTTTACAGGGATATAGCAATCAGCCCCAGCATTTT. This codes for CASSFLQGYSNQPQHF. The rearrangement uses TRBV7-3 and TRBJ1-5, with D maybe TRBD1 (6 bases). Trimming cost V 3 bases and J 0 bases, with 12 bases left between them. The CDR3 extends over 16 amino acids. The germline V gene has CDR1 SGHTA and CDR2 FQGTGA.

In its sample, this clonotype was seen a few times. The chain joins TRBV4-3 to TRBJ1-2, with TRBD1 identical over 8 bases. The CDR3 totals 14 residues. With V trimmed by 2 bases and J by 4 bases, 3 bases remained unmatched. Germline V gives CDR1 LGHNA, CDR2 YSLEER. The CDR3 DNA sequence: TGCGCCAGCAGCCAAATAGACAGGGGCTATGGCTACACCTTC. Translated, it gives CASSQIDRGYGYTF.

The chain combines TRBV5-1 with TRBJ1-4; tentatively, D is TRBD1 (5 bases). The CDR3 is 15 amino acids. CDR1 is SGHRS, CDR2 YFSETQ, per germline. V was shortened by 4 bases and J by 7 bases, with 17 bases between the two germline ends. The CDR3 DNA reads TGCGCCAGCAGCAAGGACGGGACTTGGAGTGAAAAACTGTTTTTT. It is translated as CASSKDGTWSEKLFF. Drawing the rest from reference TRBV5-1 and TRBJ1-4, the complete variable domain is KAGVTQTPRYLIKTRGQQVTLSCSPISGHRSVSWYQQTPGQGLQFLFEYFSETQRNKGNFPGRFSGRQFSNSRSEMNVSTLELGDSALYLCASSKDGTWSEKLFFGSGTQLSVL.

This clonotype occurred many times. The chain joins TRBV6-4 to TRBJ2-2; D remains ambiguous. Trimming stripped 7 bases from V and 7 bases from J, with 16 bases between. This CDR3 contains 14 residues. The germline gives CDR1 MRHNA, CDR2 SNTAGT. The DNA for the CDR3 is TGTGCCAGCAAATCCACCCCCGAGGTCGGGGAGCTGTTTTTT. Residues: CASKSTPEVGELFF.

In its sample, this clonotype was seen many times. This sequence joins TRBV20-1 and TRBJ2-1; 9 bases align to TRBD2. The CDR3 runs to 14 residues. Germline V lookup: CDR1 DFQATT, CDR2 SNEGSKA (reference sequence). The junction had 7 bases not matched to a gene; V was cut back by 3 bases and J by 7 bases. Here the CDR3 DNA reads TGCAGTGCTAGTCCTAGCGGGGTGGGGAATGAGCAGTTCTTC. This codes for CSASPSGVGNEQFF.

CDR3 protein: CASSLAAGAGSNQPQHF. The CDR3 DNA follows: TGTGCCAGCAGCTTGGCCGCTGGGGCGGGGAGCAATCAGCCCCAGCATTTT. This rearrangement joins TRBV5-5 to TRBJ1-5; TRBD1 is a possible D gene (5 bases). Germline CDR1 SGHKS, CDR2 YYEKEE (reference sequence). CDR3 length equals 17 residues. The V end was cut by 0 bases, the J end by 1 base, with 14 bases between.

This clonotype was seen a handful of times. The rearrangement uses TRBV2 and TRBJ2-7, with D uncertain. Germline-derived CDR1 and CDR2 are SNHLY and FYNNEI. V dropped 6 bases and J dropped 3 bases, with 15 bases sitting between them. The CDR3 sequence is 14 residues long. CDR3 loop: CASRRSGNLYEQYF. In DNA, the CDR3 is TGTGCCAGCAGAAGGAGTGGAAATCTCTACGAGCAGTACTTC.

This chain links TRBV11-2 with TRBJ2-5; D perhaps matches TRBD2 (6 bases). V gave up 5 bases and J gave up 5 bases, with 15 bases separating them. The CDR3 contains 14 residues. Looked up from germline, CDR1 is SGHAT and CDR2 is FQNNGV. The CDR3 region has the DNA TGTGCCAGCAGCGTGGGACTCGAGGGGGAGACCCAGTACTTC. Translated, it gives CASSVGLEGETQYF.

The chain has TRBV7-2 and TRBJ2-1; tentative D call: TRBD1 (6 bases). The CDR3 contains 17 residues. Per germline, CDR1 SGHTA and CDR2 FQGNSA. The ends were cut back, 3 bases at V and 0 bases at J, with 15 bases in the middle. The CDR3 sequence is CASSFLGATSSYNEQFF. For the CDR3, the DNA is TGTGCCAGCAGCTTCCTGGGGGCCACGAGCTCCTACAATGAGCAGTTCTTC.

The chain employs TRBV20-1 and TRBJ2-1; tentatively, D is TRBD1 or TRBD2 (6 bases each). The germline V gene encodes CDR1 DFQATT and CDR2 SNEGSKA (reference sequence). The V gene lost 5 bases and the J gene lost 3 bases, with 14 bases spanning the gap. The CDR3 loop spans 14 amino acids. In DNA, the CDR3 is TGCAGTGCTCTGCGGGACACAATCTACAATGAGCAGTTCTTC. Encoded protein: CSALRDTIYNEQFF.

This clonotype was picked up many times. The chain employs TRBV20-1 and TRBJ2-7; 12 nucleotides match TRBD2. This CDR3 region has 14 residues. The V gene's germline CDR1 is DFQATT and CDR2 SNEGSKA (reference sequence). V lost 3 bases and J lost 2; bases outside the gene matches: 2. CDR3 residues: CSASASGGAYEQYF. Here the CDR3 DNA reads TGCAGTGCTAGTGCTAGCGGGGGGGCCTACGAGCAGTACTTC.

The chain joins TRBV20-1 to TRBJ1-1; D ambiguous. Per the germline V gene, CDR1 is DFQATT and CDR2 is SNEGSKA (reference sequence). CDR3 length: 10 amino acids. The V end was cut by 3 bases, the J end by 6 bases, with 5 bases between. This CDR3 is CSARAAEAFF. CDR3 DNA: TGCAGTGCTAGGGCCGCTGAAGCTTTCTTT.

The chain uses TRBV15 and TRBJ2-1; 12 bases map to TRBD2. This CDR3 region has 18 residues. Germline values: CDR1 LNHNV, CDR2 YYDKDF (reference sequence). V trimming: 0 bases; J trimming: 8 bases; junction bases outside the gene matches: 11. This CDR3 reads CATSRDLPTSGSFYEQFF. DNA of the CDR3: TGTGCCACCAGCAGAGATCTCCCGACTAGCGGGAGTTTTTATGAGCAGTTCTTC.

The chain joins TRBV5-1 to TRBJ1-5; perhaps TRBD1 as D (6 bases). CDR1 is SGHRS, CDR2 YFSETQ, per germline. The CDR3 loop spans 15 amino acids. The V and J ends lost 6 bases and 3 bases respectively, with 16 bases between them. CDR3 nucleotides: TGCGCCAGCAACAATGCAGGGGAAACCAATCAGCCCCAGCATTTT. It is translated as CASNNAGETNQPQHF.

This clonotype is labeled as medium-sized (0.01 to 0.1%). The chain is built from TRBV20-1 and TRBJ1-1, with 7 bases that match TRBD1. Germline lookup yields CDR1 DFQATT and CDR2 SNEGSKA (reference sequence). With 3 bases clipped from V and 5 bases from J, the junction kept 9 bases outside the gene matches. The CDR3 has 14 amino acids. The CDR3 spells CSASIPGQTTEAFF. The CDR3 DNA reads TGCAGTGCTAGCATTCCGGGACAGACAACTGAAGCTTTCTTT.

This clonotype was picked up a small number of times. The chain uses TRBV12-3 or TRBV12-4 and TRBJ1-2; TRBD1 agrees at 8 bases. V lost 0 bases to trimming and J lost 5 bases; unmatched junction nucleotides: 17. The CDR3 has 19 amino acids. The CDR3: CASSLAPKRDRRPEYGYTF. The CDR3 DNA sequence: TGTGCCAGCAGTTTAGCACCGAAAAGGGACAGGCGTCCTGAGTATGGCTACACCTTC.

The table lists this clonotype with many counts. This chain connects TRBV29-1 to TRBJ1-2; D ambiguous. Trimming removed 0 bases from V and 2 bases from J, with 13 bases in between. CDR1 and CDR2 (germline): SQVTM, ANQGSEA. CDR3 length: 15 residues. This chain's CDR3 is CSVEDSEGFNYGYTF. Written as DNA, the CDR3 is TGCAGCGTTGAAGATTCGGAAGGGTTCAACTATGGCTACACCTTC.

The chain carries TRBV7-2 and TRBJ1-1; 7 bases map to TRBD1. V was clipped by 2 bases and J by 1 base; unmatched bases: 4. This CDR3 has 15 residues. The V gene's germline CDR1 is SGHTA and CDR2 FQGNSA. The CDR3 DNA reads as TGTGCCAGCAGCTTAAGAGGGGGCTCGAACACTGAAGCTTTCTTT. It translates to CASSLRGGSNTEAFF.

V and J are TRBV4-3 and TRBJ1-3; the D gene is possibly TRBD1 (5 bases). This CDR3 comprises 20 residues. The germline gives CDR1 LGHNA, CDR2 YSLEER. Trimming removed 0 bases at V and 3 bases at J, with 24 bases between. The chain's CDR3 is CASSQEIRPGLTLDGNTIYF. In DNA, the CDR3 is TGCGCCAGCAGCCAAGAGATACGACCGGGACTCACCTTGGATGGAAACACCATATATTTT.

This clonotype has more than one count but fewer than ten. This chain connects TRBV12-3 or TRBV12-4 to TRBJ2-5; D is uncertain. V lost 1 base to trimming and J lost 5 bases, with 17 bases between them. This CDR3 comprises 16 residues. CDR3 DNA sequence: TGTGCCAGCAGTTTAGGTCGCTTAGATCATGCGGAGACCCAGTACTTC. This encodes CASSLGRLDHAETQYF.

V usage is TRBV12-3 or TRBV12-4 and J usage is TRBJ2-1, with a weak D call TRBD1 (5 bases). Trimming removed 4 bases from V and 13 bases from J, with 20 bases in between. The CDR3 length is 14 residues. CDR3 sequence reads: CASSSNRGGAFQFF. CDR3 sequence (DNA): TGTGCCAGCAGTTCAAATAGAGGTGGGGCCTTCCAGTTCTTC.

The chain uses TRBV2 and TRBJ2-7, with a weak D call TRBD1 (6 bases). Per germline, CDR1 SNHLY and CDR2 FYNNEI. With 5 bases removed from V and 3 bases from J, the gap between germline ends came to 8 bases. CDR3 size: 12 residues. The CDR3 loop is CASSKQGYEQYF. CDR3 nucleotide sequence: TGTGCCAGCAGTAAACAGGGCTACGAGCAGTACTTC. Full variable domain (rest looked up from reference TRBV2 and TRBJ2-7): EPEVTQTPSHQVTQMGQEVILRCVPISNHLYFYWYRQILGQKVEFLVSFYNNEISEKSEIFDDQFSVERPDGSNFTLKIRSTKLEDSAMYFCASSKQGYEQYFGPGTRLTVT.

The chain employs TRBV6-2 or TRBV6-3 and TRBJ1-1; D gene ambiguous. The germline CDR1 and CDR2 sequences are MNHEY and SVGEGT. The CDR3 spans 12 residues. V lost 2 bases and J 3 bases, leaving 4 bases between the germline ends. CDR3 sequence: CASSYGYTEAFF. DNA for the CDR3: TGTGCCAGCAGTTACGGCTACACTGAAGCTTTCTTT.

The J gene is TRBJ2-7, the V gene TRBV6-6; TRBD1 matches 7 bases. The trim removed 0 bases at V and 6 bases at J, leaving 2 bases unmatched. Looked up from germline, CDR1 is MNHNY and CDR2 is SVGAGI (reference sequence). CDR3 size: 13 residues. The CDR3 DNA reads as TGTGCCAGCAGTTACTCTCGACAGGGCGAGCAGTACTTC. As protein: CASSYSRQGEQYF.

The table lists this clonotype with many counts. V is TRBV10-1 and J is TRBJ1-1; D is unresolved. Germline CDR1 WNHNN, CDR2 SYGVQD (reference sequence). The CDR3 is 13 residues long. Trimming took off 8 bases at V and 0 bases at J, with 10 bases between the two ends. The CDR3 loop reads CASWGALNTEAFF. The CDR3 nucleotides are TGCGCCAGCTGGGGAGCTTTGAACACTGAAGCTTTCTTT.

This clonotype was seen a handful of times. This sequence joins TRBV12-3 or TRBV12-4 and TRBJ2-5; the D call may be TRBD1 or TRBD2 (5 bases each). The CDR3 contains 13 residues. V lost 7 bases to trimming and J lost 2 bases, with 11 bases between them. The CDR3 reads CASKGTAQETQYF. CDR3 in DNA: TGTGCCAGCAAGGGGACGGCTCAAGAGACCCAGTACTTC.

This clonotype has a count of ten or more. This chain joins TRBV29-1 and TRBJ2-7, with a weak D call TRBD2 (6 bases). V was clipped by 6 bases and J by 3 bases, with 27 bases between them. The CDR3 extends over 17 amino acids. Germline V gene data show CDR1 as SQVTM and CDR2 as ANQGSEA. The CDR3 sequence is CSVSGRDPPSDYYEQYF. The CDR3 DNA reads TGCAGCGTCTCTGGACGGGATCCACCTTCGGACTACTACGAGCAGTACTTC.

Ten or more counts support this clonotype. This chain connects TRBV15 to TRBJ2-1; no clear D gene. Germline CDR1 and CDR2: LNHNV and YYDKDF (reference sequence). V lost 0 bases to trimming and J lost 6 bases, with 18 bases between them. The length of the CDR3 is 17 residues. The CDR3 nucleotides read TGTGCCACCAGCAGAGATCTCGAAGCGAGAGGATCCAATGAGCAGTTCTTC. It is translated as CATSRDLEARGSNEQFF. Filled out from reference TRBV15 and TRBJ2-1, the complete variable domain reads DAMVIQNPRYQVTQFGKPVTLSCSQTLNHNVMYWYQQKSSQAPKLLFHYYDKDFNNEADTPDNFQSRRPNTSFCFLDIRSPGLGDTAMYLCATSRDLEARGSNEQFFGPGTRLTVL.

This chain joins TRBV5-1 and TRBJ1-1, with 8 positions matching TRBD1. This CDR3 is 17 amino acids long. Germline V CDR1 and CDR2: SGHRS, YFSETQ. V lost 2 bases to trimming and J lost 0 bases; unmatched junction nucleotides: 9. The CDR3 sequence is CASSFRTGRNMNTEAFF. The CDR3 DNA follows: TGCGCCAGCAGCTTTAGGACAGGGCGCAATATGAACACTGAAGCTTTCTTT. Based on the CDR3 plus reference TRBV5-1 and TRBJ1-1, the full variable domain is KAGVTQTPRYLIKTRGQQVTLSCSPISGHRSVSWYQQTPGQGLQFLFEYFSETQRNKGNFPGRFSGRQFSNSRSEMNVSTLELGDSALYLCASSFRTGRNMNTEAFFGQGTRLTVV.

This chain joins TRBV5-1 and TRBJ2-3; D is ambiguous. This CDR3 has 15 amino acids. With 0 bases removed from V and 1 base from J, the gap between germline ends came to 9 bases. CDR1 is SGHRS and CDR2 is YFSETQ in the germline V gene. CDR3 protein: CASSLGEPRTDTQYF. The CDR3 nucleotides are TGCGCCAGCAGCTTGGGAGAGCCTCGCACAGATACGCAGTATTTT. The entire variable domain, with the rest obtained from reference TRBV5-1 and TRBJ2-3, is as follows: KAGVTQTPRYLIKTRGQQVTLSCSPISGHRSVSWYQQTPGQGLQFLFEYFSETQRNKGNFPGRFSGRQFSNSRSEMNVSTLELGDSALYLCASSLGEPRTDTQYFGPGTRLTVL.

The J gene is TRBJ1-6, the V gene TRBV9, with 8 nucleotides matching TRBD1. Germline V gives CDR1 SGDLS, CDR2 YYNGEE. This CDR3 is 15 amino acids long. V trimming: 4 bases; J trimming: 7 bases; junction bases outside the gene matches: 7. DNA for the CDR3: TGTGCCAGCAGCTCAAGACCAGGGGGCAATTCACCCCTCCACTTT. It codes for CASSSRPGGNSPLHF. Looking up the rest from reference TRBV9 and TRBJ1-6 gives the full variable domain: DSGVTQTPKHLITATGQRVTLRCSPRSGDLSVYWYQQSLDQGLQFLIQYYNGEERAKGNILERFSAQQFPDLHSELNLSSLELGDSALYFCASSSRPGGNSPLHFGNGTRLTVT.

This clonotype showed up many times. This chain links TRBV7-6 with TRBJ1-1, with D perhaps matching TRBD1 (5 bases). The germline gives CDR1 SGHVS, CDR2 FNYEAQ. The CDR3 length is 16 residues. The V gene lost 1 base and the J gene lost 0 bases, with 12 bases spanning the gap. CDR3 DNA: TGTGCCAGCAGCTTAGACTTTCCAGGGATGAACACTGAAGCTTTCTTT. Encoded protein: CASSLDFPGMNTEAFF.